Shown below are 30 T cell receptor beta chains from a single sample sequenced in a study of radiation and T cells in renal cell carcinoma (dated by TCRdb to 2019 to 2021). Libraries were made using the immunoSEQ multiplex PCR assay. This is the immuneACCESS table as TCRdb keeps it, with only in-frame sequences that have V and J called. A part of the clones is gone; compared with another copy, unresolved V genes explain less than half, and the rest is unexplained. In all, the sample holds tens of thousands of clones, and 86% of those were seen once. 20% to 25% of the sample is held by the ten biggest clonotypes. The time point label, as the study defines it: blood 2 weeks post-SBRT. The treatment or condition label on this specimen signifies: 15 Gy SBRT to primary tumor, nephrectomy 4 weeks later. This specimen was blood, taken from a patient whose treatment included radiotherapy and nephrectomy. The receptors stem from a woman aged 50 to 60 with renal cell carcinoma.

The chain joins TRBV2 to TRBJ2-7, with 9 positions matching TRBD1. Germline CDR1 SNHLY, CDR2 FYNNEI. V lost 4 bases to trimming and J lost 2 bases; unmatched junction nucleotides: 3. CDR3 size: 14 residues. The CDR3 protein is CASSVRTGAYEQYF. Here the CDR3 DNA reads TGTGCCAGCAGTGTAAGGACAGGGGCCTACGAGCAGTACTTC.

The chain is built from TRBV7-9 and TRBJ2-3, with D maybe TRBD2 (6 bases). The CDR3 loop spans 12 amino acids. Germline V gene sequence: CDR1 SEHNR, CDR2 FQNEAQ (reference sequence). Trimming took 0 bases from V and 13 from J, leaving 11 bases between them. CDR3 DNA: TGTGCCAGCAGCTTAGCGGAGGGCATGGAGTATTTT. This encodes CASSLAEGMEYF.

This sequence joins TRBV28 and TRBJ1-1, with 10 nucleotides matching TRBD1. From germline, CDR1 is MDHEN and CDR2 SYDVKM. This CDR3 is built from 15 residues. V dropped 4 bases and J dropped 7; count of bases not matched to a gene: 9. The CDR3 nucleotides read TGTGCCAGCAGTTCCCCGGGACAGGGGATTGGTGAAGCTTTCTTT. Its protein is CASSSPGQGIGEAFF.

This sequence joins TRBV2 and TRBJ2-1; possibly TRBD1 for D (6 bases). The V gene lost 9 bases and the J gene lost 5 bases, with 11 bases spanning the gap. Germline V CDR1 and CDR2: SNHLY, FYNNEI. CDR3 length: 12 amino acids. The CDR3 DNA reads TGTGCCAGAGGACAGCCTAACAATGAGCAGTTCTTC. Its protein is CARGQPNNEQFF. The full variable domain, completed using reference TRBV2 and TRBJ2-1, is EPEVTQTPSHQVTQMGQEVILRCVPISNHLYFYWYRQILGQKVEFLVSFYNNEISEKSEIFDDQFSVERPDGSNFTLKIRSTKLEDSAMYFCARGQPNNEQFFGPGTRLTVL.

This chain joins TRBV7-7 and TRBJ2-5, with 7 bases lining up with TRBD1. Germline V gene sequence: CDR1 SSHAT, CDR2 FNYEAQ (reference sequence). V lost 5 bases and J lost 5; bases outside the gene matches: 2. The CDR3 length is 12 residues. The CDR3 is CASSATGETQYF. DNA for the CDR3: TGTGCCAGCAGCGCGACAGGGGAGACCCAGTACTTC.

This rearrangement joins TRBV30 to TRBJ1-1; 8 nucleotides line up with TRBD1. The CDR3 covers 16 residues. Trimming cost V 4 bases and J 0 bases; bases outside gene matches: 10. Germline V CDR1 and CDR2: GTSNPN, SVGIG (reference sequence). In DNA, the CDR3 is TGTGCCTGGATATTGGGACAGGCACTAATGAACACTGAAGCTTTCTTT. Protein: CAWILGQALMNTEAFF.

The CDR3 DNA follows: TGTGCCAGCAGTCCCGGAAGCAGGGAGGACTATGGCTACACCTTC. This translates into CASSPGSREDYGYTF. V is TRBV5-4 and J is TRBJ1-2; possibly TRBD1 for D (5 bases). This CDR3 is 15 amino acids long. Germline CDR1 reads SGHNT; CDR2 reads YYREEE (reference sequence). V was clipped by 5 bases and J by 3 bases, with 17 bases between them.

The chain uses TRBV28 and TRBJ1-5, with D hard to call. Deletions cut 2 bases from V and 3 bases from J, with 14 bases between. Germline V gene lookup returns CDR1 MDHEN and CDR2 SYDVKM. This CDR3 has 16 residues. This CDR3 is CASSLRFVGYNQPQHF. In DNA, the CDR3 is TGTGCCAGCAGTTTAAGGTTTGTGGGGTACAATCAGCCCCAGCATTTT. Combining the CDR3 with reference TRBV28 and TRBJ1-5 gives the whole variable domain DVKVTQSSRYLVKRTGEKVFLECVQDMDHENMFWYRQDPGLGLRLIYFSYDVKMKEKGDIPEGYSVSREKKERFSLILESASTNQTSMYLCASSLRFVGYNQPQHFGDGTRLSIL.

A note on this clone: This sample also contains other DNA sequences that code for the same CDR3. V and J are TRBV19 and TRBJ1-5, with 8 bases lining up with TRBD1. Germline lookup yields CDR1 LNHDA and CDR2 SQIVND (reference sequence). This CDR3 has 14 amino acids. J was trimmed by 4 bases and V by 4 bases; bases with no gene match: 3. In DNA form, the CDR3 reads TGTGCCAGTAGTACCACAGGGGGTAATCAGCCCCAGCATTTT. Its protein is CASSTTGGNQPQHF.

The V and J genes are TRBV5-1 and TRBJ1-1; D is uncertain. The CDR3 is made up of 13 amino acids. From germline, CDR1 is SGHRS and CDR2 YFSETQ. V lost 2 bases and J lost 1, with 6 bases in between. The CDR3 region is CASSLWGNTEAFF. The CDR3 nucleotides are TGCGCCAGCAGCTTATGGGGGAACACTGAAGCTTTCTTT.

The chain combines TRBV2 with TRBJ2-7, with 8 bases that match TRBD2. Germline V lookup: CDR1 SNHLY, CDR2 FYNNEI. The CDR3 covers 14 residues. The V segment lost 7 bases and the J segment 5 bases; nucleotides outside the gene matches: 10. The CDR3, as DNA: TGTGCCAGCACCCTCTCGGGGGGGGCGGACGAGCAGTACTTC. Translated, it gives CASTLSGGADEQYF. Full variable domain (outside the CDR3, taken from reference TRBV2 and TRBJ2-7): EPEVTQTPSHQVTQMGQEVILRCVPISNHLYFYWYRQILGQKVEFLVSFYNNEISEKSEIFDDQFSVERPDGSNFTLKIRSTKLEDSAMYFCASTLSGGADEQYFGPGTRLTVT.

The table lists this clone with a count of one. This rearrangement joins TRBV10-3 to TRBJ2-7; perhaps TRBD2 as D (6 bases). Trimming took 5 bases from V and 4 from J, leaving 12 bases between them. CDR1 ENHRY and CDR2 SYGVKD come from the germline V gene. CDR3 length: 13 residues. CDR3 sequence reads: CAISPRDSYEQYF. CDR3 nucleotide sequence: TGTGCCATCAGTCCGAGGGACTCATACGAGCAGTACTTC.

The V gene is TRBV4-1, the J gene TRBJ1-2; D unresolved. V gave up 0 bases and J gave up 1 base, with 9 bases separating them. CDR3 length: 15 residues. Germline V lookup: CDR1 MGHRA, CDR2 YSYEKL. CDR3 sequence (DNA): TGCGCCAGCAGCCAAGAAGGTACGGTTAACTATGGCTACACCTTC. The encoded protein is CASSQEGTVNYGYTF.

The CDR3 DNA follows: TGTGCCAGCAGCGTAGGAGGGACTCACGGGGACACTGAAGCTTTCTTT. Amino acids: CASSVGGTHGDTEAFF. The chain combines TRBV9 with TRBJ1-1; weak D call: TRBD1 (5 bases). With 0 bases removed from V and 3 bases from J, the gap between germline ends came to 15 bases. The CDR3 spans 16 residues. Germline V gene sequence: CDR1 SGDLS, CDR2 YYNGEE.

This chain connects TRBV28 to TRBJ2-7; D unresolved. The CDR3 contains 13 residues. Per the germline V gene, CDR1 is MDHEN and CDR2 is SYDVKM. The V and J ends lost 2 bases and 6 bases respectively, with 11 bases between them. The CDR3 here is CASSLPTKGEQYF. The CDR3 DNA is TGTGCCAGCAGTTTACCCACGAAGGGCGAGCAGTACTTC.

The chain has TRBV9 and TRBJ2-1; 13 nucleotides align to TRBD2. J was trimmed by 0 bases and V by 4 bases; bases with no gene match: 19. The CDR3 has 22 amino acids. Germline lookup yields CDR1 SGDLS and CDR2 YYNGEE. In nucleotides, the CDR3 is TGTGCCAGCAGCTACCATCGGACTAGCGGGGGCCCAATGCCAAGCTCCTACAATGAGCAGTTCTTC. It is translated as CASSYHRTSGGPMPSSYNEQFF.

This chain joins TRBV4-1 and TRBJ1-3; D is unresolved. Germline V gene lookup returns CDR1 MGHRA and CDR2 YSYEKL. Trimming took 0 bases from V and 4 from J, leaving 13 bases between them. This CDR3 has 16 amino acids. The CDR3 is CASSQDSPASGNTIYF. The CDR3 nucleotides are TGCGCCAGCAGCCAAGATTCCCCCGCATCCGGAAACACCATATATTTT.

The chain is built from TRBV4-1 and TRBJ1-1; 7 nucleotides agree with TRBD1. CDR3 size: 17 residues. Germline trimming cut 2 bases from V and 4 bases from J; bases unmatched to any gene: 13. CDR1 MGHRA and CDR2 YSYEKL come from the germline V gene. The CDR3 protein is CASSQQTNRGTRTEAFF. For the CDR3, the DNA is TGCGCCAGCAGCCAACAGACTAACAGGGGAACCCGCACTGAAGCTTTCTTT.

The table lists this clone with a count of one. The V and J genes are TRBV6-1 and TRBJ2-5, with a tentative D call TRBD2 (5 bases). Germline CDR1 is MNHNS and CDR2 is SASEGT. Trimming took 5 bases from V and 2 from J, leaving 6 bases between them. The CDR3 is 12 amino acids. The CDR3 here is CASSLAQETQYF. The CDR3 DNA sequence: TGTGCCAGCAGTCTAGCTCAAGAGACCCAGTACTTC.

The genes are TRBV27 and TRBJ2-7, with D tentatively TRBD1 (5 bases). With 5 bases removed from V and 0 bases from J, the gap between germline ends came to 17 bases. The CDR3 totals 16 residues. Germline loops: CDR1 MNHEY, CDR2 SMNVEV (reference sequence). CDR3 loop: CASSPYRRRSSYEQYF. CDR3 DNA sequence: TGTGCCAGCAGTCCCTACAGGCGGCGTAGCTCCTACGAGCAGTACTTC.

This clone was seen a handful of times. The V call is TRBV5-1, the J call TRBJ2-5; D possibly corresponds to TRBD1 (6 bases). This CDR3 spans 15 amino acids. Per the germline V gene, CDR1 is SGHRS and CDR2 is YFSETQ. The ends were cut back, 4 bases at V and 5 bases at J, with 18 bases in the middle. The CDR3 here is CASSLGEGESETQYF. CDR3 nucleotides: TGCGCCAGCAGCCTGGGAGAGGGGGAGTCGGAGACCCAGTACTTC.

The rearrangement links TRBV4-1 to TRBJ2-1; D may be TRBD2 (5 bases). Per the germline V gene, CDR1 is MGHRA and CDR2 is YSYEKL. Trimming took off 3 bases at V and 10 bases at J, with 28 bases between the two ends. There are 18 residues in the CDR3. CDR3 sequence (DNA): TGCGCCAGCAGCCACCCCCTAAGCCGACTGACTATAAAAGAAGAGCAGTTCTTC. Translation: CASSHPLSRLTIKEEQFF.

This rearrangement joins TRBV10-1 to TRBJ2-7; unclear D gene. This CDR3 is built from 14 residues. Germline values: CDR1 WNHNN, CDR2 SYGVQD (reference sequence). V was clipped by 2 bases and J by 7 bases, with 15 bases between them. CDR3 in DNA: TGCGCCAGCAGTGAGAGGTCCGGAGCATCTGAGCAGTACTTC. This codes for CASSERSGASEQYF.

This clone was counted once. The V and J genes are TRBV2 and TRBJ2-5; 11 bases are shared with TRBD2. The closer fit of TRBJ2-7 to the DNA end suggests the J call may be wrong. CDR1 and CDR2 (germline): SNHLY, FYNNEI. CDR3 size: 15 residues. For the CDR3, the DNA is TGTGCCAGCAGTGAAGGCACTAGCGGGAGATACGAGCAGTACTTC. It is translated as CASSEGTSGRYEQYF.

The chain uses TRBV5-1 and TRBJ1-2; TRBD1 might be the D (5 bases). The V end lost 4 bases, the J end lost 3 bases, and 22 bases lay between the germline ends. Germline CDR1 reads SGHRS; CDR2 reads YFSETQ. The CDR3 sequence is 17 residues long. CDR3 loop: CASSPALDRDPYYGYTF. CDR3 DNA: TGCGCCAGCAGCCCGGCCCTAGACCGGGACCCATACTATGGCTACACCTTC.

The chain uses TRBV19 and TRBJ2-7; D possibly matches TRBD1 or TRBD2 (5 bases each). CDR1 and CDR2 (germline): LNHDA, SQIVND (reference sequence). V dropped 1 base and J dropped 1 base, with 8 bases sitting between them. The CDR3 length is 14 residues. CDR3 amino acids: CASSIVEGSYEQYF. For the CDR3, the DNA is TGTGCCAGTAGTATAGTAGAGGGGTCCTACGAGCAGTACTTC.

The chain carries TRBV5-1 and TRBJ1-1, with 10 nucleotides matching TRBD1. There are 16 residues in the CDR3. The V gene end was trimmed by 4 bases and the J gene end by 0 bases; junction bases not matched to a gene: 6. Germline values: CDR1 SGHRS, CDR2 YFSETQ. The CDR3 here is CASSTSGQGLNTEAFF. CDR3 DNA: TGCGCCAGCAGCACCTCGGGACAGGGGTTGAACACTGAAGCTTTCTTT. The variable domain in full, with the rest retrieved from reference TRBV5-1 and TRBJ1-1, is KAGVTQTPRYLIKTRGQQVTLSCSPISGHRSVSWYQQTPGQGLQFLFEYFSETQRNKGNFPGRFSGRQFSNSRSEMNVSTLELGDSALYLCASSTSGQGLNTEAFFGQGTRLTVV.

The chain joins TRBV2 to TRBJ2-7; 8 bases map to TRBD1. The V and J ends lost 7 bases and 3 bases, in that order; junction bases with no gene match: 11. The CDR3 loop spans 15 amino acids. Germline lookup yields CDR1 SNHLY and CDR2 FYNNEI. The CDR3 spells CASTAVGQAVYEQYF. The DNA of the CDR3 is TGTGCCAGCACCGCGGTGGGACAGGCAGTCTACGAGCAGTACTTC.

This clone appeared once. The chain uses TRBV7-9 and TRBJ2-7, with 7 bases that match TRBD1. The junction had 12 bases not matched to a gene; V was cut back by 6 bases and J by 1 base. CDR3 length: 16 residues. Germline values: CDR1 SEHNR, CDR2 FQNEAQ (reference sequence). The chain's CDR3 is CASRLIRDSISYEQYF. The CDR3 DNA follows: TGTGCCAGCAGGTTAATTCGGGACAGCATTTCCTACGAGCAGTACTTC.

CDR3 protein: CASSSTGEKLFF. The CDR3 DNA reads as TGTGCCAGCAGCTCGACTGGGGAAAAACTGTTTTTT. This sequence joins TRBV7-2 and TRBJ1-4; D call uncertain. The germline V gene has CDR1 SGHTA and CDR2 FQGNSA. Trimming took off 4 bases at V and 8 bases at J, with 8 bases between the two ends. The CDR3 is made up of 12 amino acids.